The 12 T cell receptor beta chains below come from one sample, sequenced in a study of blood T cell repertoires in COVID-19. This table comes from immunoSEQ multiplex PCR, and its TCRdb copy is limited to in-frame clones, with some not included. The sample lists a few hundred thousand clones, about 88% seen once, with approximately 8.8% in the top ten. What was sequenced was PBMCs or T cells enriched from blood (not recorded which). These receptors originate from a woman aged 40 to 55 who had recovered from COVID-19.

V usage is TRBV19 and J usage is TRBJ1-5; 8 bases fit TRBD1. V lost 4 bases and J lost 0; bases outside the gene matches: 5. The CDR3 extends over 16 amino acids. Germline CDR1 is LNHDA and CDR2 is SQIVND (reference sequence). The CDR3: CASSRTGTNSNQPQHF. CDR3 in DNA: TGTGCCAGTAGTAGGACAGGGACAAATAGCAATCAGCCCCAGCATTTT.

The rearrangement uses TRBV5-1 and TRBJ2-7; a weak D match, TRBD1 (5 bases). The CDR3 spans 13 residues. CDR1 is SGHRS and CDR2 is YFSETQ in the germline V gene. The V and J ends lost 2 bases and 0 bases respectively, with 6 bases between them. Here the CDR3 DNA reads TGCGCCAGCAGCTTCCAGGGCTCCTACGAGCAGTACTTC. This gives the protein CASSFQGSYEQYF.

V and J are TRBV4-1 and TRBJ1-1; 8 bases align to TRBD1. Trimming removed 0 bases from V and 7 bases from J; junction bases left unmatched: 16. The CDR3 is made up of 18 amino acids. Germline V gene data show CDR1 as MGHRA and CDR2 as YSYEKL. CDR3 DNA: TGCGCCAGCAGCCAAGAGGTTGGTGAGGGCAGGGGGCTAAGTGAAGCTTTCTTT. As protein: CASSQEVGEGRGLSEAFF.

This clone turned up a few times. DNA for the CDR3: TGTGCCAGCAGCATAGACTTGAGCTCCTACAATGAGCAGTTCTTC. Encoded protein: CASSIDLSSYNEQFF. This chain uses TRBV7-6 with TRBJ2-1; D not certain. The length of the CDR3 is 15 residues. Per germline, CDR1 SGHVS and CDR2 FNYEAQ. The V and J ends lost 5 bases and 0 bases respectively, with 11 bases between them.

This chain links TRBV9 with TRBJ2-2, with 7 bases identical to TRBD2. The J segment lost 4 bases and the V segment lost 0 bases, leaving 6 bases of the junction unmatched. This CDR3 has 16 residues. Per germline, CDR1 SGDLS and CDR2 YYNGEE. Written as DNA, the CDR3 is TGTGCCAGCAGCGTAGTAAGCGGGGCCCTCACCGGGGAGCTGTTTTTT. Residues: CASSVVSGALTGELFF.

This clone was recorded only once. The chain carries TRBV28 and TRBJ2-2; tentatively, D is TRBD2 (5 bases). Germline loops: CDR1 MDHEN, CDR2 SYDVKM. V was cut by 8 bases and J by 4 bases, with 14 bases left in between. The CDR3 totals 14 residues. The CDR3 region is CASGDRRSTGELFF. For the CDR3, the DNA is TGTGCCAGCGGGGATCGGAGGTCCACCGGGGAGCTGTTTTTT.

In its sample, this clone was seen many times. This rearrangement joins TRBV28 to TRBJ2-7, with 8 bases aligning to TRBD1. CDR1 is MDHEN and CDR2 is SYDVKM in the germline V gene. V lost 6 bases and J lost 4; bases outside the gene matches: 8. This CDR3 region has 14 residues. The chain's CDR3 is CASSPTGDWYEQYF. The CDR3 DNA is TGTGCCAGCAGCCCGACAGGGGACTGGTACGAGCAGTACTTC.

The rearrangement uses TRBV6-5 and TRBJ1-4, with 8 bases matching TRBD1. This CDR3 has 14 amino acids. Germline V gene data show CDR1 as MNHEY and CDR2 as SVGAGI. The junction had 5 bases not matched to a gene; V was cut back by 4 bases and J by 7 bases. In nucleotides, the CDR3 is TGTGCCAGCAGTTGGGACAGGCGGAGTGAAAAACTGTTTTTT. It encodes CASSWDRRSEKLFF.

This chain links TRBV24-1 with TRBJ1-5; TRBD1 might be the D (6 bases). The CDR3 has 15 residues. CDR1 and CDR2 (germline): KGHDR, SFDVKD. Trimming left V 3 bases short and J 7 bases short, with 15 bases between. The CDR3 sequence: CATSDGAGGGQPQHF. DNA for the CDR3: TGTGCCACCAGTGATGGGGCGGGGGGCGGCCAGCCCCAGCATTTT.

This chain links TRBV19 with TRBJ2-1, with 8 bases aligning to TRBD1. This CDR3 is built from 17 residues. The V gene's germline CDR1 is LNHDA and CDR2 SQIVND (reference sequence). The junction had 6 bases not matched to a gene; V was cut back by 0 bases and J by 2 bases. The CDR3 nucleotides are TGTGCCAGTAGTATAGAGTGGGCAGGGGGCCCCTACAATGAGCAGTTCTTC. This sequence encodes CASSIEWAGGPYNEQFF.

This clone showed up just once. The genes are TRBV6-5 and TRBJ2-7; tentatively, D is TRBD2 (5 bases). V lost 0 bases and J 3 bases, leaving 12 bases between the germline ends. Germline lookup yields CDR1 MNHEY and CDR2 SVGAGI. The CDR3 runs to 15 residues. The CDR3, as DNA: TGTGCCAGCAGTTACTCAAGCCTAGCTATCTACGAGCAGTACTTC. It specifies CASSYSSLAIYEQYF.

The CDR3 DNA follows: TGTGCCAGCAGCAAAGACAGGGATGGGCTTGCTTACTGGAACACTGAAGCTTTCTTT. It yields the protein CASSKDRDGLAYWNTEAFF. V usage is TRBV21-1 and J usage is TRBJ1-1; TRBD1 reflects the table's D call only, with no check against the DNA. TRBV21-1 represents a pseudogene. This CDR3 is 19 amino acids long.